Each of the 2 T cell receptor beta chains below was sequenced from the same sample in a study of neurological immune-mediated disorders. TCRdb independently ran MiXCR on the 5' RACE reads; one entry per CDR3 protein. The table includes 55,000 to 60,000 distinct CDR3 sequences, around 3.4% detected once. Sequencing was carried out using PBMCs. Source of these receptors: a woman in her twenties or thirties with multiple sclerosis.

This clonotype was counted ten times or more. The chain has TRBV13 and TRBJ1-5; tentative D call: TRBD1 (6 bases). V was trimmed by 0 bases and J by 6 bases, leaving 6 bases between them. The CDR3 runs to 13 residues. CDR1 is PRHDT, CDR2 FYEKMQ, per germline (reference sequence). This chain's CDR3 is CASSLGTGQPQHF. In DNA, the CDR3 is TGTGCCAGCAGCTTAGGGACAGGTCAGCCCCAGCATTTT.

This clonotype has a count of ten or more. The chain couples TRBV12-3 or TRBV12-4 to TRBJ1-5; a weak D match, TRBD1 (6 bases). The CDR3 length is 14 residues. V shed 5 bases and J shed 8 bases, with 16 bases lying between them. CDR3: CASSAGGGDKPQHF. In nucleotides, the CDR3 is TGTGCCAGCAGTGCCGGGGGTGGGGACAAGCCCCAGCATTTT.